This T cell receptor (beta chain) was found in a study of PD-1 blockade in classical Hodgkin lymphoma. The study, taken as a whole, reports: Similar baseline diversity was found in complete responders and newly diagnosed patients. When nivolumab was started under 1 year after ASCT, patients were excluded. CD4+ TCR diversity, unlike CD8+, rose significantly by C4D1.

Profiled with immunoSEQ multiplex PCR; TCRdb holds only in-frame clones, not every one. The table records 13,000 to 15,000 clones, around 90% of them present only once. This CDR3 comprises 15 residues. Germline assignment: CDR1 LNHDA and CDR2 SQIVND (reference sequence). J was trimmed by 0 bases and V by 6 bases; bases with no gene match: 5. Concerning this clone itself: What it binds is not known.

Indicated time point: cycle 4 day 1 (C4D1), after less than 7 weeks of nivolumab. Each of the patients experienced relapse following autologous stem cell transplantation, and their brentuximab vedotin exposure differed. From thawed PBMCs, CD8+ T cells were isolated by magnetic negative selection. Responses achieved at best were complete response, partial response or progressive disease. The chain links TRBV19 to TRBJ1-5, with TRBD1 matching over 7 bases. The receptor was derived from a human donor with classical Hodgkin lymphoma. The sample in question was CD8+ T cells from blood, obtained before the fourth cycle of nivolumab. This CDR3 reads CASSYDRDSNQPQHF. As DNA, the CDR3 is TGTGCCAGTAGCTACGACAGGGATAGCAATCAGCCCCAGCATTTT.